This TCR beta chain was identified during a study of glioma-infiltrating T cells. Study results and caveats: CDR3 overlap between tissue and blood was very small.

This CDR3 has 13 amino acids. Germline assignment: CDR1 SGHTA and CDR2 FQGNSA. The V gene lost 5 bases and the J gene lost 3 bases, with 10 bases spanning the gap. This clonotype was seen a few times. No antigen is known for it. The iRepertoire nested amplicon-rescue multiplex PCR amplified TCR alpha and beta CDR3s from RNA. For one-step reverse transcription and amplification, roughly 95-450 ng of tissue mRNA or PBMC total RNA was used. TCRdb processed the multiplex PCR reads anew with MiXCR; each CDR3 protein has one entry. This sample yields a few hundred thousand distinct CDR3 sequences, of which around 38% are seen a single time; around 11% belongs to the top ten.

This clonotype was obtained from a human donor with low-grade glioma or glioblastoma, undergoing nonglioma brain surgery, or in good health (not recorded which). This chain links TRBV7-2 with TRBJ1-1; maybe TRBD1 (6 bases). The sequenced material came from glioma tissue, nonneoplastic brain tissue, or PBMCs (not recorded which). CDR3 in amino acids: CASSPRTDTEAFF. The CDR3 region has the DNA TGTGCCAGCAGCCCGAGGACAGACACTGAAGCTTTCTTT. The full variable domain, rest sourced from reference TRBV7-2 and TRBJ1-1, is GAGVSQSPSNKVTEKGKDVELRCDPISGHTALYWYRQSLGQGLEFLIYFQGNSAPDKSGLPSDRFSAERTGGSVSTLTIQRTQQEDSAVYLCASSPRTDTEAFFGQGTRLTVV.